These T cell receptor beta chains were read from a single sample in a study of blood T cell repertoires in COVID-19. Clones were sequenced by immunoSEQ multiplex PCR, and TCRdb holds only the in-frame ones, with some missing. The sample has some 300,000 clones, about 90% seen once. Source material: PBMCs or T cells enriched from blood (not recorded which). The source of these receptors is a woman aged 45-65 years who had been exposed to COVID-19. CDR3s include the opening cysteine and the closing phenylalanine or tryptophan. D genes are given only for firm matches. Clone sizes are given selectively: once, few, many, or a class where the clone is expanded.

j_gene: TRBJ1-3
v_gene: TRBV2
abundance: .
d_gene: .
CDR3aa: CASSLGRYSGNTIYF
CDR3nt: TGTGCCAGCAGCTTGGGCCGTTACTCTGGAAACACCATATATTTT

j_gene: TRBJ1-6
v_gene: TRBV9
abundance: .
d_gene: .
CDR3aa: CASSPDSYSPLHF
CDR3nt: TGTGCCAGCAGCCCGGACAGTTATTCACCCCTCCACTTT

j_gene: TRBJ1-2
v_gene: TRBV5-1
abundance: .
d_gene: .
CDR3aa: CASSPSQGSGYGYTF
CDR3nt: TGCGCCAGCAGCCCATCACAGGGCTCAGGTTATGGCTACACCTTC

j_gene: TRBJ2-7
v_gene: TRBV2
abundance: few
d_gene: TRBD1
CDR3aa: CASSGTRDRASYEQYF
CDR3nt: TGTGCCAGCAGTGGAACCCGGGACAGGGCCTCCTACGAGCAGTACTTC

j_gene: TRBJ2-5
v_gene: TRBV5-4
abundance: .
d_gene: TRBD1
CDR3aa: CASSLWSPRTGEYQETQYF
CDR3nt: TGTGCCAGCAGCCTATGGTCCCCCCGGACAGGGGAGTACCAAGAGACCCAGTACTTC

j_gene: TRBJ2-4
v_gene: TRBV19
abundance: .
d_gene: .
CDR3aa: CASSIRVAKNIQYF
CDR3nt: TGTGCCAGTAGTATCAGGGTAGCCAAAAACATTCAGTACTTC

j_gene: TRBJ1-4
v_gene: TRBV7-9
abundance: .
d_gene: .
CDR3aa: CASSSTGNKLFF
CDR3nt: TGTGCCAGCAGCTCTACAGGGAACAAACTGTTTTTT

j_gene: TRBJ2-5
v_gene: TRBV7-7
abundance: .
d_gene: TRBD1
CDR3aa: CASSPGTGGQETQYF
CDR3nt: TGTGCTAGCAGCCCCGGGACAGGGGGACAAGAGACCCAGTACTTC

j_gene: TRBJ2-2
v_gene: TRBV3-1/TRBV3-2
abundance: .
d_gene: TRBD2
CDR3aa: CASSQVAGVPGELFF
CDR3nt: TGTGCCAGCAGCCAAGTAGCGGGTGTCCCCGGGGAGCTGTTTTTT

j_gene: TRBJ1-1
v_gene: TRBV5-1
abundance: .
d_gene: .
CDR3aa: CASSQLPSGSTEAFF
CDR3nt: TGCGCCAGCAGCCAATTGCCATCAGGGTCAACTGAAGCTTTCTTT

j_gene: TRBJ1-1
v_gene: TRBV4-2
abundance: .
d_gene: .
CDR3aa: CASSQVPGRGNTEAFF
CDR3nt: TGTGCCAGCAGCCAAGTACCGGGAAGAGGGAACACTGAAGCTTTCTTT

j_gene: TRBJ1-3
v_gene: TRBV7-2
abundance: few
d_gene: .
CDR3aa: CASSLAQTVAGNTIYF
CDR3nt: TGTGCCAGCAGCTTAGCCCAGACAGTGGCTGGAAACACCATATATTTT

j_gene: TRBJ1-1
v_gene: TRBV30
abundance: .
d_gene: .
CDR3aa: CAWEGDGGATEAFF
CDR3nt: TGTGCCTGGGAAGGGGACGGGGGGGCCACTGAAGCTTTCTTT

j_gene: TRBJ1-1
v_gene: TRBV28
abundance: once
d_gene: .
CDR3aa: CASFGTPMNTEAFF
CDR3nt: TGTGCCAGCTTCGGGACACCGATGAACACTGAAGCTTTCTTT

j_gene: TRBJ1-5
v_gene: TRBV19
abundance: .
d_gene: TRBD1
CDR3aa: CASSIDMTGLNQPQHF
CDR3nt: TGTGCCAGTAGTATAGATATGACAGGGCTGAATCAGCCCCAGCATTTT

j_gene: TRBJ2-2
v_gene: TRBV7-2
abundance: .
d_gene: TRBD2
CDR3aa: CASSLIGGGASGELFF
CDR3nt: TGTGCCAGCAGCTTAATTGGCGGGGGGGCCTCCGGGGAGCTGTTTTTT

j_gene: TRBJ1-3
v_gene: TRBV11-2
abundance: .
d_gene: .
CDR3aa: CASSLFSRRKPNSGNTIYF
CDR3nt: TGTGCCAGCAGCTTATTTTCTCGGAGAAAACCTAACTCTGGAAACACCATATATTTT

j_gene: TRBJ1-4
v_gene: TRBV18
abundance: .
d_gene: .
CDR3aa: CASSPTQGATNEKLFF
CDR3nt: TGTGCCAGCTCACCAACACAGGGCGCAACTAATGAAAAACTGTTTTTT

j_gene: TRBJ2-7
v_gene: TRBV7-9
abundance: .
d_gene: .
CDR3aa: CASSSPPDRNYEQYF
CDR3nt: TGTGCCAGCAGCTCGCCACCCGACAGAAACTACGAGCAGTACTTC

j_gene: TRBJ2-2
v_gene: TRBV7-8
abundance: .
d_gene: .
CDR3aa: CASSLNIEGTNTGELFF
CDR3nt: TGTGCCAGCAGCTTAAATATCGAGGGAACAAACACCGGGGAGCTGTTTTTT

j_gene: TRBJ2-1
v_gene: TRBV19
abundance: .
d_gene: TRBD2
CDR3aa: CATGGYNEQFF
CDR3nt: TGTGCCACGGGGGGGTACAATGAGCAGTTCTTC

j_gene: TRBJ2-7
v_gene: TRBV19
abundance: .
d_gene: TRBD1
CDR3aa: CASSRDMGQGGYEQYF
CDR3nt: TGTGCCAGTAGTCGAGATATGGGACAGGGGGGGTACGAGCAGTACTTC

j_gene: TRBJ1-2
v_gene: TRBV6-5
abundance: .
d_gene: TRBD1
CDR3aa: CASWDRGGGYTF
CDR3nt: TGTGCCAGCTGGGACAGGGGAGGCGGCTACACCTTC

j_gene: TRBJ2-5
v_gene: TRBV3-1/TRBV3-2
abundance: .
d_gene: .
CDR3aa: CASSQTQETQYF
CDR3nt: TGTGCCAGCAGCCAAACACAAGAGACCCAGTACTTC

j_gene: TRBJ1-3
v_gene: TRBV9
abundance: .
d_gene: .
CDR3aa: CASSVAGQSSGNTIYF
CDR3nt: TGTGCCAGCAGCGTAGCTGGGCAGAGCTCTGGAAACACCATATATTTT

j_gene: TRBJ1-2
v_gene: TRBV19
abundance: .
d_gene: .
CDR3aa: CASSIEPGLGSNGYTF
CDR3nt: TGTGCCAGTAGTATAGAGCCGGGACTGGGGTCGAATGGCTACACCTTC

j_gene: TRBJ2-4
v_gene: TRBV12-2
abundance: .
d_gene: .
CDR3aa: CASRLNGNIQYF
CDR3nt: TGTGCAAGTCGCTTAAACGGAAACATTCAGTACTTC

j_gene: TRBJ2-5
v_gene: TRBV5-1
abundance: .
d_gene: .
CDR3aa: CASSLIFGAQETQYF
CDR3nt: TGCGCCAGCAGCTTGATATTTGGGGCCCAAGAGACCCAGTACTTC

j_gene: TRBJ2-4
v_gene: TRBV11-2
abundance: .
d_gene: TRBD1
CDR3aa: CASSPHSTGVVGIQYF
CDR3nt: TGTGCCAGCAGCCCTCACTCGACAGGGGTTGTGGGCATTCAGTACTTC

j_gene: TRBJ2-5
v_gene: TRBV6-1
abundance: .
d_gene: TRBD1
CDR3aa: CASSEALQGSETQYF
CDR3nt: TGTGCCAGCAGTGAGGCATTACAGGGGTCGGAGACCCAGTACTTC

j_gene: TRBJ2-5
v_gene: TRBV3-1/TRBV3-2
abundance: .
d_gene: .
CDR3aa: CASSQALTTQETQYF
CDR3nt: TGTGCCAGCAGCCAGGCCCTAACTACCCAAGAGACCCAGTACTTC

j_gene: TRBJ1-5
v_gene: TRBV2
abundance: .
d_gene: TRBD1
CDR3aa: CASHGTGNQPQHF
CDR3nt: TGTGCCAGCCACGGGACAGGGAATCAGCCCCAGCATTTT

j_gene: TRBJ1-2
v_gene: TRBV28
abundance: .
d_gene: TRBD1
CDR3aa: CASSGGDRGRNGYTF
CDR3nt: TGTGCCAGCAGTGGGGGGGACAGGGGTAGGAATGGCTACACCTTC

j_gene: TRBJ2-1
v_gene: TRBV9
abundance: .
d_gene: .
CDR3aa: CASSVDSGSYNEQFF
CDR3nt: TGTGCCAGCAGCGTAGACAGTGGGTCCTACAATGAGCAGTTCTTC

j_gene: TRBJ1-4
v_gene: TRBV5-1
abundance: .
d_gene: .
CDR3aa: CASSSDREKLFF
CDR3nt: TGCGCCAGCAGCTCCGACAGGGAAAAACTGTTTTTT

j_gene: TRBJ1-5
v_gene: TRBV30
abundance: few
d_gene: TRBD1
CDR3aa: CAWADRVGQPQHF
CDR3nt: TGTGCCTGGGCTGACAGGGTGGGTCAGCCCCAGCATTTT

j_gene: TRBJ2-2
v_gene: TRBV5-1
abundance: .
d_gene: .
CDR3aa: CASSLRQNTGELFF
CDR3nt: TGCGCCAGCAGCTTGAGACAGAACACCGGGGAGCTGTTTTTT

j_gene: TRBJ2-7
v_gene: TRBV12-3/TRBV12-4
abundance: .
d_gene: .
CDR3aa: CASRADTSYEQYF
CDR3nt: TGTGCCAGCAGAGCCGACACGTCCTACGAGCAGTACTTC

j_gene: TRBJ2-1
v_gene: TRBV28
abundance: .
d_gene: .
CDR3aa: CASSVRTEGGEQFF
CDR3nt: TGTGCCAGCAGTGTCCGGACAGAAGGTGGTGAGCAGTTCTTC

j_gene: TRBJ2-5
v_gene: TRBV28
abundance: .
d_gene: .
CDR3aa: CASSLGSQETQYF
CDR3nt: TGTGCCAGCAGTTTGGGCAGCCAAGAGACCCAGTACTTC

j_gene: TRBJ1-1
v_gene: TRBV24-1
abundance: .
d_gene: TRBD1
CDR3aa: CATSVGPGQGAGTEAFF
CDR3nt: TGTGCCACCAGTGTAGGACCGGGACAGGGGGCCGGCACTGAAGCTTTCTTT

j_gene: TRBJ1-4
v_gene: TRBV30
abundance: .
d_gene: TRBD1
CDR3aa: CAWSVQGRGNEKLFF
CDR3nt: TGTGCCTGGAGTGTACAGGGCAGGGGGAATGAAAAACTGTTTTTT

j_gene: TRBJ2-7
v_gene: TRBV15
abundance: once
d_gene: .
CDR3aa: CATSRDRGRTYEQYF
CDR3nt: TGTGCCACCAGCAGAGATCGCGGCAGAACCTACGAGCAGTACTTC

j_gene: TRBJ2-7
v_gene: TRBV5-4
abundance: .
d_gene: TRBD2
CDR3aa: CASSLVAGVSYEQYF
CDR3nt: TGTGCCAGCAGCTTGGTAGCGGGGGTGTCCTACGAGCAGTACTTC

j_gene: TRBJ1-6
v_gene: TRBV10-3
abundance: .
d_gene: .
CDR3aa: CAISDPLSSPGASYNSPLHF
CDR3nt: TGTGCCATCAGTGATCCCCTCTCCTCCCCAGGGGCGTCCTATAATTCACCCCTCCACTTT

j_gene: TRBJ1-2
v_gene: TRBV15
abundance: .
d_gene: .
CDR3aa: CATSRARFDGYTF
CDR3nt: TGTGCCACCAGCAGGGCTCGCTTCGATGGCTACACCTTC

j_gene: TRBJ1-5
v_gene: TRBV5-1
abundance: .
d_gene: TRBD1
CDR3aa: CASREGTGSNQPQHF
CDR3nt: TGCGCCAGCAGAGAGGGGACAGGGTCCAATCAGCCCCAGCATTTT

j_gene: TRBJ2-3
v_gene: TRBV2
abundance: few
d_gene: .
CDR3aa: CASLRLDTQYF
CDR3nt: TGTGCCAGCCTACGGTTAGATACGCAGTATTTT

j_gene: TRBJ2-1
v_gene: TRBV7-2
abundance: .
d_gene: .
CDR3aa: CASRGLTREQFF
CDR3nt: TGTGCCAGCAGGGGACTTACCCGCGAGCAGTTCTTC

j_gene: TRBJ2-3
v_gene: TRBV7-2
abundance: .
d_gene: .
CDR3aa: CASSPSRRTVSSDTQYF
CDR3nt: TGTGCCAGCAGCCCTAGTCGTAGGACAGTCAGCTCAGATACGCAGTATTTT

j_gene: TRBJ2-7
v_gene: TRBV6-5
abundance: .
d_gene: .
CDR3aa: CASSYLGARAYEQYF
CDR3nt: TGTGCCAGCAGTTACCTAGGGGCCAGGGCCTACGAGCAGTACTTC

j_gene: TRBJ1-5
v_gene: TRBV19
abundance: .
d_gene: .
CDR3aa: CASSIGQYNQPQHF
CDR3nt: TGTGCCAGTAGTATTGGCCAGTACAATCAGCCCCAGCATTTT

j_gene: TRBJ1-6
v_gene: TRBV19
abundance: .
d_gene: .
CDR3aa: CASSIQGTNSPLHF
CDR3nt: TGTGCCAGTAGTATCCAGGGGACAAATTCACCCCTCCACTTT

j_gene: TRBJ2-5
v_gene: TRBV4-1
abundance: .
d_gene: .
CDR3aa: CASSQDLPGAETQYF
CDR3nt: TGCGCCAGCAGCCAAGATCTGCCAGGGGCGGAGACCCAGTACTTC

j_gene: TRBJ2-2
v_gene: TRBV28
abundance: .
d_gene: .
CDR3aa: CASSEQGWGTGELFF
CDR3nt: TGTGCCAGCAGTGAACAGGGATGGGGAACCGGGGAGCTGTTTTTT

j_gene: TRBJ1-2
v_gene: TRBV3-1/TRBV3-2
abundance: .
d_gene: .
CDR3aa: CASSPGGAVHTF
CDR3nt: TGTGCCAGCAGCCCCGGTGGGGCAGTGCACACCTTC